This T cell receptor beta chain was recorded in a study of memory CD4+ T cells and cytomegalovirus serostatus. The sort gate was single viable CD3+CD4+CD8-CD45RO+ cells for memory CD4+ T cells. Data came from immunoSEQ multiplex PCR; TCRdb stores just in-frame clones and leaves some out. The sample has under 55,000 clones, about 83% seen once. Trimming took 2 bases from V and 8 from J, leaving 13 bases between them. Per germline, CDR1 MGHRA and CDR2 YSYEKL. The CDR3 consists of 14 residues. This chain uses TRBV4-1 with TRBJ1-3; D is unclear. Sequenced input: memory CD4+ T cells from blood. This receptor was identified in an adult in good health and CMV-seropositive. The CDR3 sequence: CASSQTGLGDTIYF. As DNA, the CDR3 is TGCGCCAGCAGCCAAACCGGCCTCGGGGACACCATATATTTT.